Reported below is one TCR beta chain. Its matching antigen is unknown. These data are taken from a study of PD-1 blockade in classical Hodgkin lymphoma. As for the study in general: Treatment was intravenous nivolumab, 3 mg/kg every 2 weeks, until progression.

Losses at the gene ends were 2 bases for V and 5 bases for J; bases not matched to a gene: 5. The CDR3 has 15 residues. Looked up from germline, CDR1 is LNHDA and CDR2 is SQIVND (reference sequence). Sequenced by immunoSEQ multiplex PCR; TCRdb stores in-frame clones only, minus some. Among about 9,800 clones listed, approximately 69% were seen once. Broader study findings: Before treatment, TCR diversity in newly diagnosed patients was reportedly lower than in healthy donors. Complete responders' baseline diversity resembled that of newly diagnosed patients.

Time point meaning: cycle 4 day 1 (C4D1), after about 6 weeks of nivolumab. Exposure to brentuximab vedotin varied, and each patient had relapsed following autologous stem cell transplantation. After thawing, PBMCs were subjected to magnetic negative selection to isolate CD8+ T cells. The source material was CD8+ T cells from blood, sampled before the fourth cycle of nivolumab. This TCR was sampled from a human donor with classical Hodgkin lymphoma. The chain is built from TRBV19 and TRBJ2-5; the match to TRBD1 covers 10 bases. The CDR3 reads CASSIPGTGVETQYF. The CDR3 DNA reads as TGTGCCAGTAGTATACCGGGGACAGGGGTGGAGACCCAGTACTTC.